A selection of T cell receptor beta chains follows, all from one sample in a study of T cell responses to AZD1222 COVID-19 vaccine. Profiling relied on immunoSEQ multiplex PCR, and the TCRdb table lists in-frame clones only, not all of them. This sample has fewer than 85,000 clones, with nearly 90% found just once. Specimen: peripheral blood, collected 28 days after the second AZD1222 dose. These receptor sequences come from an adult who received the AZD1222 COVID-19 vaccine. Both conserved end residues are trimmed from each CDR3.

V gene: TRBV30; J gene: TRBJ1-3; CDR3 protein: AWDADRGNTIY
V gene: TRBV6-8; J gene: TRBJ1-1; CDR3 protein: ASSWTGGDTEAF
V gene: TRBV7-3; J gene: TRBJ2-1; CDR3 protein: ASSRTGTSGKLSYNEQF
V gene: TRBV19; J gene: TRBJ1-2; CDR3 protein: ASSLTGPPNYGYT
V gene: TRBV4-2; J gene: TRBJ2-3; CDR3 protein: ASSQGEGGDTQY
V gene: TRBV4-3; J gene: TRBJ1-5; CDR3 protein: ASSQGSGSNQPQH
V gene: TRBV19; J gene: TRBJ2-1; CDR3 protein: ASSIAGGRDNEQF
V gene: TRBV7-3; J gene: TRBJ2-3; CDR3 protein: ASRASSGRSLGSDTQY
V gene: TRBV5-8; J gene: TRBJ1-2; CDR3 protein: ASRPNLRLYT
V gene: TRBV11-2; J gene: TRBJ1-2; CDR3 protein: ASSSDRGGYT
V gene: TRBV19; J gene: TRBJ2-5; CDR3 protein: ASKKTSGWETQY
V gene: TRBV6-5; J gene: TRBJ2-2; CDR3 protein: ASSSGYTGELF
V gene: TRBV6-5; J gene: TRBJ1-1; CDR3 protein: ASSYSLNTEAF
V gene: TRBV20-1; J gene: TRBJ2-1; CDR3 protein: SASTNQRERDNEQF
V gene: TRBV10-1; J gene: TRBJ2-1; CDR3 protein: ASSEMVVSGNNEQF
V gene: TRBV4-1; J gene: TRBJ2-1; CDR3 protein: ASSPTYNEQF
V gene: TRBV3-1/TRBV3-2; J gene: TRBJ2-5; CDR3 protein: ASSQRARPEPETQY
V gene: TRBV19; J gene: TRBJ2-1; CDR3 protein: ASSWGVEQF
V gene: TRBV19; J gene: TRBJ2-1; CDR3 protein: ASKRGYNEQF
V gene: TRBV7-3; J gene: TRBJ2-1; CDR3 protein: ASSSLGTGFTSGSLNNEQF
V gene: TRBV7-2; J gene: TRBJ1-4; CDR3 protein: ASSLPDRGEKLF
V gene: TRBV11-2; J gene: TRBJ2-2; CDR3 protein: ASNGGGLPNTGELF
V gene: TRBV12-3/TRBV12-4; J gene: TRBJ1-2; CDR3 protein: ASTTGLGGYT
V gene: TRBV6-5; J gene: TRBJ1-2; CDR3 protein: ASSIGQGNYGYT
V gene: TRBV20-1; J gene: TRBJ1-2; CDR3 protein: SASPGYGYT
V gene: TRBV24-1; J gene: TRBJ2-2; CDR3 protein: ATSDPPTGELF
V gene: TRBV19; J gene: TRBJ2-1; CDR3 protein: ASSPRTPAAYNEQF
V gene: TRBV6-2/TRBV6-3; J gene: TRBJ2-3; CDR3 protein: ASSYGLAGALLTDTQY
V gene: TRBV5-1; J gene: TRBJ2-1; CDR3 protein: ASSFHGTSGRRRAYNEQF
V gene: TRBV7-8; J gene: TRBJ1-5; CDR3 protein: ASSVRTGGGNNQPQH
V gene: TRBV6-5; J gene: TRBJ1-2; CDR3 protein: ATYWQNYGYT
V gene: TRBV7-8; J gene: TRBJ1-6; CDR3 protein: ASSLDSPNSPLH
V gene: TRBV7-2; J gene: TRBJ2-2; CDR3 protein: ASSSKMGLREELF
V gene: TRBV29-1; J gene: TRBJ2-5; CDR3 protein: SVDRVAETQY
V gene: TRBV7-3; J gene: TRBJ2-2; CDR3 protein: ASSFSTNTGELF
V gene: TRBV6-5; J gene: TRBJ2-1; CDR3 protein: ASSYQRAVEQF
V gene: TRBV6-5; J gene: TRBJ2-2; CDR3 protein: ASSQDRAGELF
V gene: TRBV24-1; J gene: TRBJ2-1; CDR3 protein: ATSDTRQAGGRNEQF
V gene: TRBV4-2; J gene: TRBJ1-3; CDR3 protein: ASSQEGGLVDTIY
V gene: TRBV5-1; J gene: TRBJ1-1; CDR3 protein: ASSLGVSNTEAF
V gene: TRBV6-1; J gene: TRBJ2-1; CDR3 protein: ASSELGGGNEQF
V gene: TRBV5-1; J gene: TRBJ2-7; CDR3 protein: ASSSSTSGSSYEQY
V gene: TRBV27; J gene: TRBJ2-5; CDR3 protein: ASRPTETQY
V gene: TRBV23-1; J gene: TRBJ2-1; CDR3 protein: ASTRPPLAWGRMCRGEQF
V gene: TRBV9; J gene: TRBJ2-7; CDR3 protein: ASSARDRPTGREQY
V gene: TRBV30; J gene: TRBJ1-4; CDR3 protein: AWGTASNEKLF
V gene: TRBV2; J gene: TRBJ1-2; CDR3 protein: ASRSGQSIYGYT
V gene: TRBV27; J gene: TRBJ2-5; CDR3 protein: ASWTGALRETQY
V gene: TRBV27; J gene: TRBJ2-5; CDR3 protein: ASADRGETQY
V gene: TRBV5-4; J gene: TRBJ2-7; CDR3 protein: ASSPRIGTGPYEQY
V gene: TRBV7-6; J gene: TRBJ2-2; CDR3 protein: ASSARVGGTGELF
V gene: TRBV27; J gene: TRBJ2-7; CDR3 protein: ASSSRQDTYEQY
V gene: TRBV19; J gene: TRBJ1-2; CDR3 protein: ASSDYGYT